This TCR beta chain was sequenced in a study of T cell repertoires in cytomegalovirus infection. Points from the study as a whole: Predominance within the ex vivo response was attributable to HLA-C-restricted CMV-specific TCR beta clonotypes. Carriers of CMV and the relevant HLA type were discriminated by public TCR beta frequency.

This clonotype has just a few counts. The antigen remains undetermined. The CDR3 runs to 14 residues. V lost 6 bases, J lost 2 bases, and 13 bases lay in between. TCRdb redid the calling of the reads with MiXCR, one entry per CDR3 protein. The sample has 570,000 or so distinct CDR3 sequences, 40% seen once. Sequencing was performed on cultured PBMCs, taken from culture after CMV antigen stimulation. V and J are TRBV12-3 or TRBV12-4 and TRBJ2-5; a possible D gene is TRBD1 (6 bases). The sequence came from a human donor in good health (CMV status not recorded). Some clones in this sample may be carry-over from other donors' samples. The CDR3 is CASSQQGNQETQYF. CDR3 in DNA: TGTGCCAGCAGCCAACAGGGTAATCAAGAGACCCAGTACTTC.